This T cell receptor beta chain was obtained from a study of immune cell composition in non-small cell lung cancer. Study-level background: Lung adenocarcinoma or squamous carcinoma made up most tumours. Study-wide points: Squamous carcinomas (about 75%) more often had tumour-associated clones >0.5% than adenocarcinomas (around 35%). Tumour TCR-beta clonality was not significantly tied to smoking pack-years.

Template was genomic DNA from frozen, unsorted single-cell suspensions. Clones were read by immunoSEQ multiplex PCR, and TCRdb kept only the in-frame ones, dropping some. The sample lists approximately 4,000 clones, over 65% occurring once. Trimming stripped 9 bases from V and 0 bases from J, with 15 bases between. CDR3 length: 14 amino acids. Germline V gives CDR1 SGHRS, CDR2 YFSETQ. As for this clone: Its antigen is unknown.

The chain is built from TRBV5-1 and TRBJ2-5; TRBD2 might be the D (6 bases). Sequencing was done on a sample of lung tumor tissue. The receptor was derived from a human donor with non-small cell lung cancer. The CDR3 loop reads CATRKGRNQETQYF. CDR3 nucleotide sequence: TGCGCCACCCGGAAGGGGAGGAACCAAGAGACCCAGTACTTC. The entire variable domain, with the rest obtained from reference TRBV5-1 and TRBJ2-5, is as follows: KAGVTQTPRYLIKTRGQQVTLSCSPISGHRSVSWYQQTPGQGLQFLFEYFSETQRNKGNFPGRFSGRQFSNSRSEMNVSTLELGDSALYLCATRKGRNQETQYFGPGTRLLVL.